The 23 T cell receptor beta chains below all came from one sample that was sequenced in a study of cytomegalovirus exposure and HLA in healthy donors (dated by TCRdb to 2016 to 2017). Receptors were amplified or captured by the immunoSEQ multiplex PCR assay. For the multiplex PCR, a mixture combining 60 forward primers for TCR Vbeta segments and 13 reverse primers for TCR Jbeta segments was used. TCRdb took over this immuneACCESS table, retaining in-frame rearrangements with V and J assigned. Such tables are incomplete; in checked studies, under half of the missing clones stem from an unresolved V gene, and the remainder is unexplained. A total of around 130,000 clones appear in this sample, 76% of them only once. Less than 2% of the sample goes to the ten largest clones. The material sequenced was PBMCs. These TCRs come from a man between 40 and 49 years old in good health and CMV-seronegative.

This sequence joins TRBV6-1 and TRBJ2-7, with 12 bases fitting TRBD1. CDR3 length equals 15 residues. V was pared by 6 bases and J by 3 bases, with 6 bases of the junction left unmatched. Germline loops: CDR1 MNHNS, CDR2 SASEGT. The CDR3 DNA reads as TGTGCCAGCAGACCCGGGACAGGGGGCGTCTACGAGCAGTACTTC. This encodes CASRPGTGGVYEQYF.

The chain joins TRBV5-1 to TRBJ1-5; 9 bases are shared with TRBD1. There are 15 residues in the CDR3. Losses at the gene ends were 4 bases for V and 8 bases for J; bases not matched to a gene: 10. CDR1 and CDR2 from the germline V gene are SGHRS and YFSETQ. The CDR3 spells CASSPDGDRAEPQHF. The DNA of the CDR3 is TGCGCCAGCAGCCCTGACGGGGACAGGGCTGAGCCCCAGCATTTT.

The chain is built from TRBV7-9 and TRBJ2-3; D unresolved. Per the germline V gene, CDR1 is SEHNR and CDR2 is FQNEAQ (reference sequence). This CDR3 is 16 amino acids long. Between the trimmed V and J ends, which lost 2 bases and 2 bases, there was a span of 14 bases. CDR3 nucleotides: TGTGCCAGCAGCTTAAAAATCGCAGGCAACACAGATACGCAGTATTTT. Its translation: CASSLKIAGNTDTQYF.

This clone was detected only a few times. The chain has TRBV6-5 and TRBJ1-2; TRBD1 matches at 7 bases. This CDR3 comprises 14 residues. Germline V gives CDR1 MNHEY, CDR2 SVGAGI. J lost 5 bases, V lost 4 bases, and 7 bases had no gene match. The CDR3 loop is CASSSLDREYGYTF. The CDR3 DNA follows: TGTGCCAGCAGTTCCCTCGACAGGGAGTATGGCTACACCTTC.

The gene calls are TRBV5-1 and TRBJ2-5, with TRBD2 as a possible D gene (5 bases). Germline CDR1 and CDR2: SGHRS and YFSETQ. Trimming pared 2 bases from V and 5 bases from J, leaving 13 bases between. The CDR3 contains 14 residues. This CDR3 reads CASSLGGLGETQYF. The CDR3 DNA reads TGCGCCAGCAGCTTAGGAGGCCTGGGGGAGACCCAGTACTTC.

The V call is TRBV2, the J call TRBJ2-2; 8 bases are shared with TRBD1. The CDR3 is 17 amino acids. With 3 bases clipped from V and 4 bases from J, the junction kept 10 bases outside the gene matches. From germline, CDR1 is SNHLY and CDR2 FYNNEI. The CDR3 bases are TGTGCCAGCAGTGAGGGGCCCGGACAGGGCGGCACCGGGGAGCTGTTTTTT. Translating gives CASSEGPGQGGTGELFF.

The chain joins TRBV6-5 to TRBJ1-2; no clear D gene. This CDR3 has 13 amino acids. The V end was cut by 10 bases, the J end by 6 bases, with 18 bases between. Germline V gene data show CDR1 as MNHEY and CDR2 as SVGAGI. CDR3 sequence: CATHEGIGDGYTF. CDR3 DNA: TGTGCCACCCACGAGGGAATAGGCGATGGCTACACCTTC.

This rearrangement joins TRBV19 to TRBJ1-2; D might be TRBD1 (5 bases). V was shortened by 2 bases and J by 0 bases, with 13 bases between the two germline ends. Germline values: CDR1 LNHDA, CDR2 SQIVND (reference sequence). The CDR3 has 16 amino acids. The CDR3 DNA follows: TGTGCCAGTAGTATACGGGTGGACAACGCTAACTATGGCTACACCTTC. Translating it yields CASSIRVDNANYGYTF.

The rearrangement joins TRBV28 to TRBJ1-4; 10 bases fit TRBD1. The length of the CDR3 is 16 residues. In germline, CDR1 is MDHEN, CDR2 SYDVKM. V lost 4 bases to trimming and J lost 4 bases; unmatched junction nucleotides: 6. The CDR3 coding sequence is TGTGCCAGCAGTTCTCACGGACAGGGGGGTAATGAAAAACTGTTTTTT. Protein: CASSSHGQGGNEKLFF.

This clone occurred once. The V gene is TRBV7-9, the J gene TRBJ2-3; D unresolved. The CDR3 has 14 residues. V was clipped by 6 bases and J by 3 bases, with 13 bases between them. The germline V gene has CDR1 SEHNR and CDR2 FQNEAQ (reference sequence). CDR3 nucleotide sequence: TGTGCCAGCAGTTCTACTTTGAGTACAGATACGCAGTATTTT. As protein: CASSSTLSTDTQYF.

This chain joins TRBV27 and TRBJ1-1, with a possible D match to TRBD1 (5 bases). V was cut by 0 bases and J by 10 bases, with 15 bases left in between. This CDR3 is built from 14 residues. In germline, CDR1 is MNHEY, CDR2 SMNVEV (reference sequence). CDR3 sequence reads: CASSLSGGVHLAFF. CDR3 bases: TGTGCCAGCAGTTTATCGGGAGGGGTTCATTTAGCTTTCTTT.

The rearrangement links TRBV6-5 to TRBJ2-1; no firm D call. Trimming pared 0 bases from V and 9 bases from J, leaving 9 bases between. The CDR3 extends over 13 amino acids. Per the germline V gene, CDR1 is MNHEY and CDR2 is SVGAGI. CDR3 coding DNA: TGTGCCAGCAGTTACTCGAGCATGAGTGAGCAGTTCTTC. This sequence encodes CASSYSSMSEQFF.

This clone was seen only a few times. The V call is TRBV29-1, the J call TRBJ2-1; 10 nucleotides agree with TRBD2. Germline assignment: CDR1 SQVTM and CDR2 ANQGSEA. J lost 8 bases, V lost 5 bases, and 6 bases had no gene match. CDR3 length equals 13 residues. The CDR3 DNA sequence: TGCAGCGTTTCACCTAGCGGGAGACATGAGCAGTTCTTC. Translated: CSVSPSGRHEQFF.

V gene TRBV7-2 combines with J gene TRBJ2-7; 7 bases match TRBD1. There are 16 residues in the CDR3. Germline V gives CDR1 SGHTA, CDR2 FQGNSA. V lost 5 bases to trimming and J lost 0 bases; unmatched junction nucleotides: 10. This chain's CDR3 is CASSPGTDFLSYEQYF. CDR3 sequence (DNA): TGTGCCAGCAGCCCCGGGACAGATTTTCTCTCCTACGAGCAGTACTTC.

The rearrangement links TRBV6-1 to TRBJ2-1; possibly TRBD2 for D (5 bases). The CDR3 has 16 amino acids. V was clipped by 2 bases and J by 0 bases, with 11 bases between them. CDR1 MNHNS and CDR2 SASEGT come from the germline V gene. The CDR3 reads CASSERGRSSYNEQFF. CDR3 nucleotide sequence: TGTGCCAGCAGTGAAAGAGGGCGGAGCTCCTACAATGAGCAGTTCTTC.

This clone appeared a few times. The chain links TRBV11-2 to TRBJ2-7; D gene unclear. Trimming took off 0 bases at V and 3 bases at J, with 6 bases between the two ends. Germline CDR1 and CDR2: SGHAT and FQNNGV. The CDR3 spans 13 residues. Here the CDR3 DNA reads TGTGCCAGCAGCTTAGACCCAATCTACGAGCAGTACTTC. It codes for CASSLDPIYEQYF.

This chain joins TRBV6-5 and TRBJ2-3; 7 bases line up with TRBD1. V was pared by 6 bases and J by 1 base, with 7 bases of the junction left unmatched. Germline V CDR1 and CDR2: MNHEY, SVGAGI. The CDR3 is 15 amino acids. The DNA for the CDR3 is TGTGCCAGCAGCACTACAGGGGCGGGCACAGATACGCAGTATTTT. Translated, it gives CASSTTGAGTDTQYF.

This chain links TRBV4-1 with TRBJ2-7; 10 positions match TRBD1. After removal of 4 bases from V and 5 bases from J, the junction contained 5 bases not matched to a gene. Looked up from germline, CDR1 is MGHRA and CDR2 is YSYEKL. CDR3 length: 14 amino acids. Here the CDR3 reads CASSPGTGDHEQYF. CDR3 in DNA: TGCGCCAGCAGCCCCGGGACAGGGGACCACGAGCAGTACTTC.

The V call is TRBV18, the J call TRBJ1-5; D perhaps matches TRBD1 (6 bases). CDR1 is KGHSH and CDR2 is LQKENI in the germline V gene. The V gene lost 4 bases and the J gene lost 5 bases, with 12 bases spanning the gap. The CDR3 has 14 residues. CDR3 amino acids: CASSQSQGDQPQHF. Written as DNA, the CDR3 is TGTGCCAGCTCACAGTCACAGGGAGATCAGCCCCAGCATTTT. Full variable domain (remainder filled in from reference TRBV18 and TRBJ1-5): NAGVMQNPRHLVRRRGQEARLRCSPMKGHSHVYWYRQLPEEGLKFMVYLQKENIIDESGMPKERFSAEFPKEGPSILRIQQVVRGDSAAYFCASSQSQGDQPQHFGDGTRLSIL.

This clone was detected a few times. The CDR3 coding sequence is TGTGCCAGCAGTCCGACGGATGGGGGGACAGATACGCAGTATTTT. It yields the protein CASSPTDGGTDTQYF. The chain is built from TRBV6-6 and TRBJ2-3, with D possibly being TRBD2 (6 bases). V was clipped by 5 bases and J by 3 bases, with 15 bases between them. The CDR3 is 15 amino acids. Germline V gene data show CDR1 as MNHNY and CDR2 as SVGAGI (reference sequence).

J is TRBJ2-4 and V is TRBV21-1; TRBD2 reflects the table's D call only, with no check against the DNA. TRBV21-1 has pseudogene status. The CDR3 loop spans 17 amino acids. CDR3 sequence (DNA): TGTGCCAGCAGCAAAGCCAGGCTAGCGTCGGCCAAAAACATTCAGTACTTC. Translated: CASSKARLASAKNIQYF.

This rearrangement joins TRBV15 to TRBJ1-4; D unclear. The CDR3 length is 15 residues. V was cut by 1 base and J by 3 bases, with 9 bases left in between. Germline CDR1 and CDR2: LNHNV and YYDKDF (reference sequence). CDR3 sequence: CATSRGEIANEKLFF. The DNA of the CDR3 is TGTGCCACCAGCAGAGGGGAGATTGCTAATGAAAAACTGTTTTTT.

The chain links TRBV4-1 to TRBJ2-7, with 13 positions matching TRBD2. The CDR3 runs 16 residues. Germline CDR1 is MGHRA and CDR2 is YSYEKL. The V and J ends lost 0 bases and 4 bases, in that order; junction bases with no gene match: 3. As DNA, the CDR3 is TGCGCCAGCAGCCAAGATCGGACTAGCGGGAGTTACGAGCAGTACTTC. It translates to CASSQDRTSGSYEQYF.